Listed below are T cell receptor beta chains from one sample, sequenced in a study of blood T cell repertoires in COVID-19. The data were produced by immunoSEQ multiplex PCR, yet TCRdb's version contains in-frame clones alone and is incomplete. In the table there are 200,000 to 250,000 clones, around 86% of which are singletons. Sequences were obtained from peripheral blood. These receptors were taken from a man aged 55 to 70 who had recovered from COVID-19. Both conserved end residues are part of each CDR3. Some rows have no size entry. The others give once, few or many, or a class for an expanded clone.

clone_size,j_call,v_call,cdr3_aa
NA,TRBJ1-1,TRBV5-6,CASSPYVTGTEAFF
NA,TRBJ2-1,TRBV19,CASSIVGTSDEQFF
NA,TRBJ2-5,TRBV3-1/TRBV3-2,CASSQTGTILKETQYF
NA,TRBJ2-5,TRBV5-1,CASSYGDREETQYF
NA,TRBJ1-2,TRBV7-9,CASSSTGGNYGYTF
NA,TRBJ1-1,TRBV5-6,CASSLGAMNTEAFF
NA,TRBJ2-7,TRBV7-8,CASSWLALAGEGEQYF
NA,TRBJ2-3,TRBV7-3,CASSLGASGRPPDTQYF
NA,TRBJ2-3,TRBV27,CAHPPSIRGDTQYF
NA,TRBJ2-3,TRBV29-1,CSAIKGRDRGQDTQYF
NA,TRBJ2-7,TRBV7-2,CASSPNRDSFYEQYF
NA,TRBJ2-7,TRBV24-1,CATSRRTDTYEQYF
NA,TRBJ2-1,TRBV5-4,CASSSTSGGLQLEQFF
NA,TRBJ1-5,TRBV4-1,CASSQLVQVDSNQPQHF
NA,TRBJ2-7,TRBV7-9,CASSLSREGHWEQYF
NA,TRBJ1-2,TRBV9,CASSPRTDYYGYTF
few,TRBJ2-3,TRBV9,CASSPRLAGALDTQYF
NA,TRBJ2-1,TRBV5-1,CASSHGTQYNEQFF
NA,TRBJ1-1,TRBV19,CASSPQMNTEAFF
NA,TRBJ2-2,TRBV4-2,CASSQEPSGTGTGELFF